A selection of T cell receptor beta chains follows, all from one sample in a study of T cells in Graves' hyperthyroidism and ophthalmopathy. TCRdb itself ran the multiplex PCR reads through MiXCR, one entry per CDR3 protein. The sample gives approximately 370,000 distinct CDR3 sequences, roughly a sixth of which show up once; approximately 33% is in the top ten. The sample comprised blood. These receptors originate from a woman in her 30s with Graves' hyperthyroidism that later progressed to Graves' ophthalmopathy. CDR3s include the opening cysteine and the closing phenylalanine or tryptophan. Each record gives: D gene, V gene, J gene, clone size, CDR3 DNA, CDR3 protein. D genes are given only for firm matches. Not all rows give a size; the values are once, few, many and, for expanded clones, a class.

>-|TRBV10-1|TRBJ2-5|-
TGCGCCAGCAGCGCGGTACAGGGCCAAGAGACCCAGTACTTC
CASSAVQGQETQYF
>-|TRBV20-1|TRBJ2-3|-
TGCAGTGCAAACCGGGACTTCGAGGTAGATACGCAGTATTTT
CSANRDFEVDTQYF
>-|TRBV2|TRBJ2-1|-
TGTGCCAGCAGTGAAGGACCTAGGGGGAGAGATGAGCAGTTCTTC
CASSEGPRGRDEQFF
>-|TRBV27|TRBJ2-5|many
TGTGCCAGCAGTGACCCGGGACACCCTCAAGAGACCCAGTACTTC
CASSDPGHPQETQYF
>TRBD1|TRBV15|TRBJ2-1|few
TGTGCCACCAGCAGGACAGGGGGCAAGTACAATGAGCAGTTCTTC
CATSRTGGKYNEQFF
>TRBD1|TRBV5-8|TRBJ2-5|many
TGTGCCAGCAGCTCGGAACCTACAGGGGAAGAGACCCAGTACTTC
CASSSEPTGEETQYF
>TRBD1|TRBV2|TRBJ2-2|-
TGTGCCAGCAGAGAGGGACAGACCTCCGACGGGGAGCTGTTTTTT
CASREGQTSDGELFF
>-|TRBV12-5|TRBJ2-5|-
TGTGCTAGTGGTTTGTTGCCAGGACAAGAGACCCAGTACTTC
CASGLLPGQETQYF
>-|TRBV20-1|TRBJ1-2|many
TGCAGTGCTGACCGTGGAGGGTCTTACTATGGCTACACCTTC
CSADRGGSYYGYTF
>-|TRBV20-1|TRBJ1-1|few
TGCAGTGCTACGGACGGGACCACTGACCCCAAAGCTTTCTTT
CSATDGTTDPKAFF
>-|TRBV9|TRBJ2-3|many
TGTGCCAGCAGCGTAGCGCGCCTAGAGGGCACAGATACGCAGTATTTT
CASSVARLEGTDTQYF
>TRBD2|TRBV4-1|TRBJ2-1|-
TGCGCCAGCAGCCAAGACTCGCCTAGCGGGAGTGGCAATGAGCAGTTCTTC
CASSQDSPSGSGNEQFF
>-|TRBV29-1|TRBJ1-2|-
TGCAGCGCCTCAGTACTCACAGCGGTAGACGTCAGCCCTAACTATGGCTACACCTTC
CSASVLTAVDVSPNYGYTF
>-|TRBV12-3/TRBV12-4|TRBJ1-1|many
TGTGCCAGCACCATGGGACCCGGGGACACTGAAGCTTTCTTT
CASTMGPGDTEAFF
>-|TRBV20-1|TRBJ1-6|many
TGCAGTGCTAGTAGGGCAATTGTATCACCCCTCCACTTT
CSASRAIVSPLHF
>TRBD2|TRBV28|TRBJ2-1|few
TGTGCCAGCAGTCCCCAGGGGACTAGCTCCTACAATGAGCAGTTCTTC
CASSPQGTSSYNEQFF
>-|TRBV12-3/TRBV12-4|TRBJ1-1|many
TGTGCCAGCAGTTCTTATAATGAAGCTTTCTTT
CASSSYNEAFF
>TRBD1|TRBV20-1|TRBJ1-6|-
TGCAGTGCTAGAGATCTTAGACAGGGAGCGGCGAATTCACCCCTCCACTTT
CSARDLRQGAANSPLHF
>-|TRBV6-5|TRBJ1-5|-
TGTGCCAGCACTTCCGGGAATAGCAATCAGCCCCAGCATTTT
CASTSGNSNQPQHF
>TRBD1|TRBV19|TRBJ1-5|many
TGTGCCAGTAGTATACGCGTGCAGGGGGCCTTTCAGCCCCAGCATTTT
CASSIRVQGAFQPQHF
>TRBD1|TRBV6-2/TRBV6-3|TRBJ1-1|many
TGTGCCAGCAGAGAGACTCGGGACAGCTATACAAACACTGAAGCTTTCTTT
CASRETRDSYTNTEAFF
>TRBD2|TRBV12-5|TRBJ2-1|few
TGTGCTAGTGGTTTGGTAAGCCTAGCGGGGGGGCACTACAATGAGCAGTTCTTC
CASGLVSLAGGHYNEQFF
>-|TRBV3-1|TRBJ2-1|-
TGTGCCAGCAGCCAAGGGACCCGCTCCTACAATGAGCAGTTCTTC
CASSQGTRSYNEQFF
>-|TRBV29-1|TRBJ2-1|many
TGCAGCGTTGAATGGAGGGGGAATAGTCAGTTCTTC
CSVEWRGNSQFF
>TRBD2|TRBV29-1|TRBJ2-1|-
TGCAGCGTCCTTTATAGCGGGGGCGCGTACAATGAGCAGTTCTTC
CSVLYSGGAYNEQFF
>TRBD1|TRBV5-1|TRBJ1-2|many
TGCGCCAGCAGCAGGGGACAGGGCCTGGGCTATGGCTACACCTTC
CASSRGQGLGYGYTF
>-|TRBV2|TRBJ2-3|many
TGTGCCAGCGGGACTCCCCCCACAGATACGCAGTATTTT
CASGTPPTDTQYF
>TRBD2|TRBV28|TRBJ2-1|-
TGTGCCAGCAGTTTTTTACTAGCGGGAGGGGTTCGGGATGAGCAGTTCTTC
CASSFLLAGGVRDEQFF
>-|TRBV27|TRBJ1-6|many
TGTGCCAGCAAATCGGCCCACTATAATTCACCCCTCCACTTT
CASKSAHYNSPLHF
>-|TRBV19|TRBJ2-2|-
TGTGCCAGTCTTAGCCGGGGCCGTGTGTATTCCGGGGAGCTGTTTTTT
CASLSRGRVYSGELFF
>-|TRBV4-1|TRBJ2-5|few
TGCGCCAGCAGCAACATTCTCGGGAGTAGGACCCAGTACTTC
CASSNILGSRTQYF
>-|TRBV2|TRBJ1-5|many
TGTGCCAGCAGTGAATGGAGAGGCCCCAATCAGCCCCAGCATTTT
CASSEWRGPNQPQHF
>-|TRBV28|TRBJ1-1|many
TGTGCCAGCAGTTTCCCGACCGAAACTGAAGCTTTCTTT
CASSFPTETEAFF
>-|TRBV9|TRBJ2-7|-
TGTGCCAGCAGCTTAAAAACCGCCTACGAGCAGTACTTC
CASSLKTAYEQYF
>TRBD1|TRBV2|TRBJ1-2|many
TGTGCCAGCAGTGGAGGACAGGTCGTCTATGGCTACACCTTC
CASSGGQVVYGYTF
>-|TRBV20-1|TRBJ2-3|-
TGCAGTGCTAGAGCTTCGGGATTCACAGATACGCAGTATTTT
CSARASGFTDTQYF
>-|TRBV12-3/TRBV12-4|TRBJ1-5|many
TGTGCCAGCTCGGGGACGGTTCAGCCCCAGCATTTT
CASSGTVQPQHF
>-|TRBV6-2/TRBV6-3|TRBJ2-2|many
TGTGCCAGCAGTTATATCAAAGTTGGGGGAACCGGGGAGCTGTTTTTT
CASSYIKVGGTGELFF
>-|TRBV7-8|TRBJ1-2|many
TGTGCCAGCAGCCTCCGGGACATGCGAGGCTACACCTTC
CASSLRDMRGYTF
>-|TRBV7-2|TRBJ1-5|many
TGTGCCAGCAGCTCTTCGACACCCTATAGCAATCAGCCCCAGCATTTT
CASSSSTPYSNQPQHF
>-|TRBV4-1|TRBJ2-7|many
TGCGCCAGCAGCCAAGCCCAGGGTTCCTACGAGCAGTACTTC
CASSQAQGSYEQYF
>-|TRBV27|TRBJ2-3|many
TGTGCCAGCAGTCGGACAGCAGATACGCAGTATTTT
CASSRTADTQYF
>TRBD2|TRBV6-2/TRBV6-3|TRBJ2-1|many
TGTGCCAGCAGTCACGGACTAGCGGCCACGCAGTTCTTC
CASSHGLAATQFF
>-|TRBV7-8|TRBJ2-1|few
TGTGCCAGCAGCTTGTACGAGAACAATGAGCAGTTCTTC
CASSLYENNEQFF
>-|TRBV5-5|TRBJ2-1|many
TGTGCCAGCACCGTAAGCGCAGGGAGCTACAATGAGCAGTTCTTC
CASTVSAGSYNEQFF
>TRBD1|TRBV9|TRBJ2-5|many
TGTGCCAGCAGCGCAGGGGGCTTTGAGACCCAGTACTTC
CASSAGGFETQYF
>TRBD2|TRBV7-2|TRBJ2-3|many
TGTGCCAGCAGCCCCCAAGCGGGGGGATCTAGCACAGATACGCAGTATTTT
CASSPQAGGSSTDTQYF
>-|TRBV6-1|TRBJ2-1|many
TGTGCCAGCAGTGAAGCTGTGTTAGACTTTCAGTTCTTC
CASSEAVLDFQFF
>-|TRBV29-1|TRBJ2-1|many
TGCAGCGTTGAAATCGCGGGGTTGGGTGAGCAGTTCTTC
CSVEIAGLGEQFF
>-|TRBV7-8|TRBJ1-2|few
TGTGCCAGCAGCTTAGAGAGGTCCGTCCCATCTCGCGGCTACACCTTC
CASSLERSVPSRGYTF
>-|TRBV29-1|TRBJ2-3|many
TGCAGCGTTCCTTGGGGGGGGGGCATGGCAGATACGCAGTATTTT
CSVPWGGGMADTQYF